This is a list of T cell receptor beta chains from one sample in a study of molecular identifiers for immune sequencing clone quantification. TCRdb recomputed calls from the PCR reads with MiXCR, one row per CDR3 protein. The table lists tens of thousands of distinct CDR3 sequences, 15% to 20% of them singletons, with approximately 1.6% in the top ten. Sequencing used naive CD8+ T cells from blood, with Jurkat cell RNA spiked in. These receptor sequences come from a human donor in good health. Some libraries in this study had Jurkat cell RNA spiked in. Each CDR3 is given with its conserved first and last residue. Each record gives: CDR3 protein, CDR3 DNA, V gene, D gene, J gene, clone size. D genes are given only for firm matches. For some rows the clone size is stated as once, few or many, or as a class when expanded; others skip it.

CASSTGTGWTSGSSGELFF | TGTGCCAGCAGTACCGGGACAGGATGGACTAGCGGGAGTTCCGGGGAGCTGTTTTTT | TRBV2 | TRBD2 | TRBJ2-2 | many
CASRTGTGLETQYF | TGTGCCAGCAGGACAGGGACAGGTTTAGAGACCCAGTACTTC | TRBV28 | TRBD1 | TRBJ2-5 | many
CASRQTSGNNRYEQFF | TGTGCCAGCAGACAGACTAGCGGGAACAACCGGTATGAGCAGTTCTTC | TRBV12-3/TRBV12-4 | TRBD2 | TRBJ2-1 | many
CAWEGPGVTTEAFF | TGTGCCTGGGAGGGACCGGGCGTCACCACTGAAGCTTTCTTT | TRBV30 | - | TRBJ1-1 | many
CASSSRTGIPYYGYTF | TGTGCCAGCAGCTCACGGACAGGGATCCCCTACTATGGCTACACCTTC | TRBV5-4 | TRBD1 | TRBJ1-2 | few
CASGTTGWDNEQSF | TGTGCCAGCGGTACGACGGGGTGGGACAATGAGCAGTCCTTC | TRBV12-3/TRBV12-4 | - | TRBJ2-1 | -
CASSVDGQGYTDTQYF | TGTGCCAGCAGCGTAGATGGTCAGGGATACACAGATACGCAGTATTTT | TRBV9 | - | TRBJ2-3 | few
CASSLPSTDTQYF | TGTGCCAGCAGCTTACCTAGCACAGATACGCAGTATTTT | TRBV7-9 | - | TRBJ2-3 | many
CASSKWGLFDIQYF | TGTGCCAGCAGCAAATGGGGACTTTTTGACATTCAGTACTTC | TRBV21-1 | - | TRBJ2-4 | many
CASSIGGGSNQPQHF | TGTGCCAGTAGTATCGGAGGGGGGAGCAATCAGCCCCAGCATTTT | TRBV19 | - | TRBJ1-5 | many
CASRGSGGYEQYF | TGTGCCAGCAGGGGGTCGGGCGGATACGAGCAGTACTTC | TRBV6-1 | - | TRBJ2-7 | many
CASRDALNEKLFF | TGTGCCAGCAGGGACGCCCTTAATGAAAAACTGTTTTTT | TRBV11-2 | - | TRBJ1-4 | few
CASSMRNSYNEQFF | TGTGCCAGTAGTATGAGGAACTCCTACAATGAGCAGTTCTTC | TRBV19 | - | TRBJ2-1 | few
CASGPAYEQYF | TGCGCCAGCGGTCCCGCCTACGAGCAGTACTTC | TRBV10-2 | - | TRBJ2-7 | -
CSVDWWNRGLGYNEQFF | TGCAGCGTCGATTGGTGGAACAGGGGGCTAGGGTACAATGAGCAGTTCTTC | TRBV29-1 | TRBD1 | TRBJ2-1 | many
CASTTHQAVRNQPQHF | TGTGCCAGCACCACCCACCAGGCTGTTCGCAATCAGCCCCAGCATTTT | TRBV12-3/TRBV12-4 | - | TRBJ1-5 | many
CASSPGVGVQGQETQYF | TGTGCCAGCAGTCCCGGCGTGGGTGTTCAGGGACAAGAGACCCAGTACTTC | TRBV27 | - | TRBJ2-5 | many
CASSLGGRGRANEQFF | TGTGCCAGCAGCTTGGGTGGTCGCGGGAGGGCCAATGAGCAGTTCTTC | TRBV5-4 | TRBD2 | TRBJ2-1 | -
CASSPKMGDLPYEQYF | TGTGCCAGCTCACCGAAAATGGGGGATTTGCCCTACGAGCAGTACTTC | TRBV18 | - | TRBJ2-7 | few
CASSPLYNNEQFF | TGTGCCAGCAGTCCCTTGTATAACAATGAGCAGTTCTTC | TRBV28 | - | TRBJ2-1 | -
CASSPGTSGSISTDTQYF | TGTGCCAGCAGTCCCGGGACTAGCGGGAGCATTAGCACAGATACGCAGTATTTT | TRBV6-2/TRBV6-3 | TRBD2 | TRBJ2-3 | many
CASSFGRGAFF | TGTGCCAGCAGTTTCGGCAGGGGAGCTTTCTTT | TRBV12-3/TRBV12-4 | - | TRBJ1-1 | few
CASSIKVLGARGYEQYF | TGTGCCAGTAGTATAAAGGTATTGGGGGCCCGGGGCTACGAGCAGTACTTC | TRBV19 | - | TRBJ2-7 | many
CAYQGPTNIQYF | TGTGCCTATCAGGGACCGACCAACATTCAGTACTTC | TRBV30 | - | TRBJ2-4 | medium-sized
CASSLSPARTEAFF | TGTGCCAGCAGCTTATCTCCGGCGCGCACTGAAGCTTTCTTT | TRBV11-2 | - | TRBJ1-1 | few
CASSFRAAHQETQYF | TGTGCCAGCAGCTTTAGGGCCGCGCACCAAGAGACCCAGTACTTC | TRBV7-6 | - | TRBJ2-5 | many
CASSLSGSKFF | TGTGCCAGTAGCCTTAGCGGGAGCAAGTTCTTC | TRBV19 | TRBD2 | TRBJ2-1 | few
CSVDRYEAFF | TGCAGCGTGGACAGGTATGAAGCTTTCTTT | TRBV29-1 | TRBD1 | TRBJ1-1 | many
CASSGTSGNEQYF | TGTGCCAGCAGCGGTACTAGCGGGAACGAGCAGTACTTC | TRBV7-2 | TRBD2 | TRBJ2-7 | many
CASSVLRLPSSYNEQFF | TGTGCCAGCAGCGTATTAAGATTGCCGAGCTCCTACAATGAGCAGTTCTTC | TRBV9 | - | TRBJ2-1 | few
CASSSRAYEQYF | TGTGCCAGCAGTTCCAGGGCCTACGAGCAGTACTTC | TRBV28 | - | TRBJ2-7 | -
CASSFLGGANTGELFF | TGTGCCAGCAGCTTTTTAGGCGGCGCGAACACCGGGGAGCTGTTTTTT | TRBV13 | - | TRBJ2-2 | many
CASSPGLWGTDTQYF | TGTGCCAGCAGCCCGGGGCTATGGGGCACAGATACGCAGTATTTT | TRBV12-3/TRBV12-4 | - | TRBJ2-3 | many
CASSTTGRSPDAQYF | TGCGCCAGCAGCACCACCGGGAGAAGCCCAGATGCGCAGTATTTT | TRBV4-3 | - | TRBJ2-3 | -
CASAGGGASTDTQYF | TGTGCCAGCGCCGGAGGCGGGGCCAGCACAGATACGCAGTATTTT | TRBV13 | - | TRBJ2-3 | many
CASSRGQGPPNLHF | TGTGCCAGCAGCCGGGGACAGGGGCCCCCCAACCTCCACTTT | TRBV11-2 | TRBD1 | TRBJ1-6 | few
CASSYSELRYEQYF | TGTGCCAGCAGTTACTCGGAGTTACGCTACGAGCAGTACTTC | TRBV6-7 | - | TRBJ2-7 | -
CASSIPGLGDGCTF | TGTGCCAGTAGTATTCCTGGGCTCGGAGATGGCTGCACCTTC | TRBV19 | - | TRBJ1-2 | -